This is a list of T cell receptor beta chains from one sample in a study of control samples from healthy donors and cancer patients. This table comes from immunoSEQ multiplex PCR, and its TCRdb copy is limited to in-frame clones, with some not included. The data hold some 150,000 clones, with roughly 94% observed a single time. Sequencing was done on a sample of PBMCs. All receptors come from a man in his sixties with colorectal cancer. Each CDR3 is given with its conserved first and last residue. A D gene is named only where the DNA matches it firmly. Rows may omit the clone size; those that give it use once, few, many or a size class.

cdr3_nt: TGTGCCAGCAGTCCCCGACTATTCTACGAGCAGTACTTC
cdr3_aa: CASSPRLFYEQYF
j_call: TRBJ2-7
d_call: -
v_call: TRBV12-3/TRBV12-4
clone_size: -

cdr3_nt: TGTGCCAGCAGCCAAGGGCCGAGCAATCAGCCCCAGCATTTT
cdr3_aa: CASSQGPSNQPQHF
j_call: TRBJ1-5
d_call: -
v_call: TRBV7-6
clone_size: -

cdr3_nt: TGCGCCAGCAGCCACCTCCCACAGGGTTTAAGCACAGATACGCAGTATTTT
cdr3_aa: CASSHLPQGLSTDTQYF
j_call: TRBJ2-3
d_call: -
v_call: TRBV5-1
clone_size: -

cdr3_nt: TGTGCCAGCAGCTTCGGGACTAGCGGGGGGGCCGGCCAGGTACAGTTCTTC
cdr3_aa: CASSFGTSGGAGQVQFF
j_call: TRBJ2-1
d_call: TRBD2
v_call: TRBV7-2
clone_size: -

cdr3_nt: TGTGCCAGCAGCTTTATGGGGGGGAATGAAAAACTGTTTTTT
cdr3_aa: CASSFMGGNEKLFF
j_call: TRBJ1-4
d_call: -
v_call: TRBV5-4
clone_size: -

cdr3_nt: TGTGCCAGCAGTTTACAGTGGGCAGTAGAAGCTTTCTTT
cdr3_aa: CASSLQWAVEAFF
j_call: TRBJ1-1
d_call: -
v_call: TRBV12-3/TRBV12-4
clone_size: -

cdr3_nt: TGCGCCAGCAGTCCCCTAGCGGGGGGGCCCCATGAGCAGTTCTTC
cdr3_aa: CASSPLAGGPHEQFF
j_call: TRBJ2-1
d_call: TRBD2
v_call: TRBV10-2
clone_size: -

cdr3_nt: TGTGCCACCAGCAGAGATTTGCTGAACACTGAAGCTTTCTTT
cdr3_aa: CATSRDLLNTEAFF
j_call: TRBJ1-1
d_call: -
v_call: TRBV15
clone_size: -

cdr3_nt: TGTGCCAGCAGGAAGACAGGGAACACTGAAGCTTTCTTT
cdr3_aa: CASRKTGNTEAFF
j_call: TRBJ1-1
d_call: -
v_call: TRBV28
clone_size: -

cdr3_nt: TGTGCCAGCAGTTTAACCGGGGGGAACAATGAGCAGTTCTTC
cdr3_aa: CASSLTGGNNEQFF
j_call: TRBJ2-1
d_call: TRBD2
v_call: TRBV27
clone_size: once

cdr3_nt: TGTGCCAGCAGCGGGCTGACAGGGTACTATGGCTACACCTTC
cdr3_aa: CASSGLTGYYGYTF
j_call: TRBJ1-2
d_call: TRBD1
v_call: TRBV5-6
clone_size: -

cdr3_nt: TGTGCCGAGCATTTTGAGGGGAAAAACTATGGCTACACCTTC
cdr3_aa: CAEHFEGKNYGYTF
j_call: TRBJ1-2
d_call: -
v_call: TRBV2
clone_size: once

cdr3_nt: TGTGCCAGCAGTTACATAGACAGGGCGGGTGAAGCTTTCTTT
cdr3_aa: CASSYIDRAGEAFF
j_call: TRBJ1-1
d_call: TRBD1
v_call: TRBV6-5
clone_size: -

cdr3_nt: TGCAGCGTTTCAATCCGACAGGGGATCTACGAGCAGTACTTC
cdr3_aa: CSVSIRQGIYEQYF
j_call: TRBJ2-7
d_call: TRBD1
v_call: TRBV29-1
clone_size: -

cdr3_nt: TGCGCCAGCAGCCATCAAGGGGGTGACACAGATACGCAGTATTTT
cdr3_aa: CASSHQGGDTDTQYF
j_call: TRBJ2-3
d_call: -
v_call: TRBV4-3
clone_size: -

cdr3_nt: TGTGCCAGCAGCGTAGAGGAGTCCAGGAAAGCTTTCTTT
cdr3_aa: CASSVEESRKAFF
j_call: TRBJ1-1
d_call: -
v_call: TRBV9
clone_size: -

cdr3_nt: TGCGCCAGCAGCTTGAGGACAGGGGGCAACGAGCAGTACTTC
cdr3_aa: CASSLRTGGNEQYF
j_call: TRBJ2-7
d_call: TRBD1
v_call: TRBV5-1
clone_size: once

cdr3_nt: TGTGCCAGCAGCTTAGGGACGGGGAACACTGAAGCTTTCTTT
cdr3_aa: CASSLGTGNTEAFF
j_call: TRBJ1-1
d_call: -
v_call: TRBV27
clone_size: -

cdr3_nt: TGTGCCAGCAGTTTAAAAACGACAGGGGGCGCTTTACCCCTCCACTTT
cdr3_aa: CASSLKTTGGALPLHF
j_call: TRBJ1-6
d_call: TRBD1
v_call: TRBV27
clone_size: -

cdr3_nt: TGTGCCAGCAGCCAATCAGTTGGGGGGCAAACCGGGGAGCTGTTTTTT
cdr3_aa: CASSQSVGGQTGELFF
j_call: TRBJ2-2
d_call: -
v_call: TRBV7-8
clone_size: -

cdr3_nt: TGCAGCGTTAAGGGGGATGCAGTCTCGATGGAATACGAGCAGTACTTC
cdr3_aa: CSVKGDAVSMEYEQYF
j_call: TRBJ2-7
d_call: -
v_call: TRBV29-1
clone_size: -

cdr3_nt: TGTGCCAGCAGCTTAGATAGGGTCACTGAAGCTTTCTTT
cdr3_aa: CASSLDRVTEAFF
j_call: TRBJ1-1
d_call: -
v_call: TRBV7-2
clone_size: -

cdr3_nt: TGTGCCAGCAGCTTAGGCCAACAAGAGACCCAGTACTTC
cdr3_aa: CASSLGQQETQYF
j_call: TRBJ2-5
d_call: -
v_call: TRBV11-3
clone_size: -

cdr3_nt: TGTGCCAGCAGTGAAGTCCCAAGCTCCTACGAGCAGTACTTC
cdr3_aa: CASSEVPSSYEQYF
j_call: TRBJ2-7
d_call: -
v_call: TRBV6-1
clone_size: -

cdr3_nt: TGTGCCAGCAGTTCCCCCGGTGATGGCTACACCTTC
cdr3_aa: CASSSPGDGYTF
j_call: TRBJ1-2
d_call: -
v_call: TRBV28
clone_size: -

cdr3_nt: TGTGCCAGCAGCCAAGATCTTGACAGGACGGATTCACCCCTCCACTTT
cdr3_aa: CASSQDLDRTDSPLHF
j_call: TRBJ1-6
d_call: -
v_call: TRBV4-2
clone_size: once

cdr3_nt: TGCAGCGTTGAGGGACAGGGGGGAGGCGAGCAGTACTTC
cdr3_aa: CSVEGQGGGEQYF
j_call: TRBJ2-7
d_call: TRBD1
v_call: TRBV29-1
clone_size: -

cdr3_nt: TGTGCCAGCAGTCAGGGGGCATGGCAGCCCCAGCATTTT
cdr3_aa: CASSQGAWQPQHF
j_call: TRBJ1-5
d_call: TRBD1
v_call: TRBV6-6
clone_size: -

cdr3_nt: TGTGCCAGCAGCCGCTCGTCCGGGGGGGTTGACGAGCAGTACTTC
cdr3_aa: CASSRSSGGVDEQYF
j_call: TRBJ2-7
d_call: TRBD2
v_call: TRBV3-1/TRBV3-2
clone_size: -

cdr3_nt: TGTGCCAGCAGCTTAGTCCGATGGCAGGGGACCTACAATGAGCAGTTCTTC
cdr3_aa: CASSLVRWQGTYNEQFF
j_call: TRBJ2-1
d_call: -
v_call: TRBV11-2
clone_size: once

cdr3_nt: TGTGCCAGCAGCTTAGAGTTGTCTGGGGATCAGCCCCAGCATTTT
cdr3_aa: CASSLELSGDQPQHF
j_call: TRBJ1-5
d_call: -
v_call: TRBV7-9
clone_size: -

cdr3_nt: TGTGCCAGCGGGTTTAGTACAGGGCTTTTGGGGACTTGGGGTGAGCAGTTCTTC
cdr3_aa: CASGFSTGLLGTWGEQFF
j_call: TRBJ2-1
d_call: -
v_call: TRBV28
clone_size: -

cdr3_nt: TGTGCCAGCAGCTTTGGTGGGCGAGCTCATTTT
cdr3_aa: CASSFGGRAHF
j_call: TRBJ1-3
d_call: -
v_call: TRBV11-2
clone_size: -

cdr3_nt: TGCGCCAGCAGCTACCAACAGGGTTCGGGAAACACCATATATTTT
cdr3_aa: CASSYQQGSGNTIYF
j_call: TRBJ1-3
d_call: -
v_call: TRBV5-1
clone_size: -

cdr3_nt: TGTGCCATCAGTCCGGGACAAACTGTGAGTCAGCCCCAGCATTTT
cdr3_aa: CAISPGQTVSQPQHF
j_call: TRBJ1-5
d_call: -
v_call: TRBV10-3
clone_size: -

cdr3_nt: TGTGCCTGGAGTACGGGACTTGGGATGCCCCAGCATTTT
cdr3_aa: CAWSTGLGMPQHF
j_call: TRBJ1-5
d_call: -
v_call: TRBV30
clone_size: few

cdr3_nt: TGTGCCAGCAGCCCTGGGACAGGGGGCCTGAATGAGCAGTTCTTC
cdr3_aa: CASSPGTGGLNEQFF
j_call: TRBJ2-1
d_call: TRBD1
v_call: TRBV7-9
clone_size: -

cdr3_nt: TGTGCCAGCAGCTTAGGGGACCACCAAGAGACCCAGTACTTC
cdr3_aa: CASSLGDHQETQYF
j_call: TRBJ2-5
d_call: -
v_call: TRBV7-2
clone_size: -

cdr3_nt: TGTGCCAGCAGCCTCAGGGGGGGCGTGAACACTGAAGCTTTCTTT
cdr3_aa: CASSLRGGVNTEAFF
j_call: TRBJ1-1
d_call: TRBD1
v_call: TRBV6-5
clone_size: -

cdr3_nt: TGTGCCAGCAGCTTAGGGTTTGAGTCCGGGGAGCTGTTTTTT
cdr3_aa: CASSLGFESGELFF
j_call: TRBJ2-2
d_call: -
v_call: TRBV7-9
clone_size: -

cdr3_nt: TGTGCCAGCTCACCCAGGGTTGAAGAGACCCAGTACTTC
cdr3_aa: CASSPRVEETQYF
j_call: TRBJ2-5
d_call: -
v_call: TRBV18
clone_size: few

cdr3_nt: TGTGCCAGTAGTATAGCAGGGGCTACCTATGGCTACACCTTC
cdr3_aa: CASSIAGATYGYTF
j_call: TRBJ1-2
d_call: -
v_call: TRBV19
clone_size: -

cdr3_nt: TGTGCCAGCAGCGTCTCCGGGACTAGCGAAGAGACCCAGTACTTC
cdr3_aa: CASSVSGTSEETQYF
j_call: TRBJ2-5
d_call: TRBD2
v_call: TRBV5-4
clone_size: -

cdr3_nt: TGTGCCAGCAGTGAAGGACAGCCTGGAAACACCATATATTTT
cdr3_aa: CASSEGQPGNTIYF
j_call: TRBJ1-3
d_call: -
v_call: TRBV6-1
clone_size: -

cdr3_nt: TGTGCCAGCAGATTTACAGGGGCCTCGGCTGGCTACACCTTC
cdr3_aa: CASRFTGASAGYTF
j_call: TRBJ1-2
d_call: TRBD1
v_call: TRBV3-1/TRBV3-2
clone_size: -

cdr3_nt: TGTGCCAGCAGTTTATCTTGGCAGGGCAGGAATCAGCCCCAGCATTTT
cdr3_aa: CASSLSWQGRNQPQHF
j_call: TRBJ1-5
d_call: -
v_call: TRBV27
clone_size: -

cdr3_nt: TGCGCCAGCAGCCAAGATCAGGGGCTTGGCAAAAACATTCAGTACTTC
cdr3_aa: CASSQDQGLGKNIQYF
j_call: TRBJ2-4
d_call: -
v_call: TRBV4-1
clone_size: -

cdr3_nt: TGTGCCAGCAGCCAAGGGGGTCAGCCCCAGCATTTT
cdr3_aa: CASSQGGQPQHF
j_call: TRBJ1-5
d_call: -
v_call: TRBV3-1/TRBV3-2
clone_size: -

cdr3_nt: TGTGCCAGCAGCGTAGCAGTACAGGGGTACTATGGCTACACCTTC
cdr3_aa: CASSVAVQGYYGYTF
j_call: TRBJ1-2
d_call: TRBD1
v_call: TRBV9
clone_size: -

cdr3_nt: TGTGCCAGCAGTGAAGCGCTTCTGGGAAGAGCTTACTACGAGCAGTACTTC
cdr3_aa: CASSEALLGRAYYEQYF
j_call: TRBJ2-7
d_call: -
v_call: TRBV6-1
clone_size: -

cdr3_nt: TGTGCCAGCAGTGCTAGGGACAGGGTAGTCTTCCACGAGCAGTACTTC
cdr3_aa: CASSARDRVVFHEQYF
j_call: TRBJ2-7
d_call: TRBD1
v_call: TRBV6-1
clone_size: once